This TCR beta chain was observed in a study of blood T cell repertoires in COVID-19. TCRdb keeps only in-frame clones here, not all; method: immunoSEQ multiplex PCR. The sample lists approximately 200,000 clones, less than 90% occurring once. Trimming shortened V by 6 bases and J by 7 bases, and 9 bases separated the two germline ends. CDR3 size: 12 residues. Per the germline V gene, CDR1 is MDHEN and CDR2 is SYDVKM. The sample taken for sequencing was peripheral blood. V and J are TRBV28 and TRBJ1-4, with D possibly being TRBD1 (5 bases). This TCR was recovered from a woman over 75 with COVID-19, enrolled during active disease. The CDR3 reads CASRGVGEKLFF. CDR3 DNA sequence: TGTGCCAGCAGAGGGGTGGGTGAAAAACTGTTTTTT.